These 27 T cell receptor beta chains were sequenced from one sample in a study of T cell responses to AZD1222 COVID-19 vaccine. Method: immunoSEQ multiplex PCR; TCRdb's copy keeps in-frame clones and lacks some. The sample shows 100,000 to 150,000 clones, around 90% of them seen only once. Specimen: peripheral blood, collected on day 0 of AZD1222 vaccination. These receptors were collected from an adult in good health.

The CDR3 sequence: CASSSNIATNEKLFF. The CDR3 coding sequence is TGTGCCAGCAGCTCTAACATTGCAACTAATGAAAAACTGTTTTTT. The rearrangement links TRBV14 to TRBJ1-4; no firm D call. The CDR3 contains 15 residues. Germline values: CDR1 SGHDN, CDR2 FVKESK. V lost 5 bases to trimming and J lost 0 bases, with 10 bases between them.

CDR3: CASSALGEAFF. For the CDR3, the DNA is TGTGCCAGCAGCGCCTTAGGTGAAGCTTTCTTT. The chain couples TRBV3-1 (or the pseudogene TRBV3-2) to TRBJ1-1; D gene uncertain. V lost 5 bases to trimming and J lost 7 bases, with 8 bases between them. The CDR3 spans 11 residues. Looked up from germline, CDR1 is LGHDT and CDR2 is YNNKEL (reference sequence).

The CDR3 protein is CASSPVLTGGSGANVLTF. The CDR3 coding sequence is TGCGCCAGCAGCCCCGTTTTGACAGGGGGCTCTGGGGCCAACGTCCTGACTTTC. The chain employs TRBV5-1 and TRBJ2-6; 9 nucleotides line up with TRBD1. The CDR3 totals 18 residues. Germline V gene data show CDR1 as SGHRS and CDR2 as YFSETQ. V lost 4 bases and J lost 0; bases outside the gene matches: 8.

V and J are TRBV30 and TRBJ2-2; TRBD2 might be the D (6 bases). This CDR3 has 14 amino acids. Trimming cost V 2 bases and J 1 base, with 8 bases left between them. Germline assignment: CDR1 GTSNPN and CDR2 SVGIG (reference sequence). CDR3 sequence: CAWSTGENTGELFF. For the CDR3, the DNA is TGTGCCTGGAGTACGGGGGAGAACACCGGGGAGCTGTTTTTT.

The CDR3 DNA reads as TGTGCCAGCAGCCTGGGACAATTTGGCACTGAAGCTTTCTTT. Its protein product is CASSLGQFGTEAFF. The chain has TRBV4-2 and TRBJ1-1; D is perhaps TRBD1 (6 bases). CDR1 and CDR2 from the germline V gene are LGHNA and YNFKEQ. V lost 4 bases to trimming and J lost 4 bases, with 13 bases between them. The CDR3 consists of 14 residues.

DNA for the CDR3: TGTGCCAGCAGCGCAGGGACAGGTACCCACAATGAGCAGTTCTTC. Translating gives CASSAGTGTHNEQFF. The rearrangement links TRBV9 to TRBJ2-1; 8 bases align to TRBD1. The CDR3 is 15 amino acids. Germline CDR1 and CDR2: SGDLS and YYNGEE. J was trimmed by 5 bases and V by 3 bases; bases with no gene match: 7.

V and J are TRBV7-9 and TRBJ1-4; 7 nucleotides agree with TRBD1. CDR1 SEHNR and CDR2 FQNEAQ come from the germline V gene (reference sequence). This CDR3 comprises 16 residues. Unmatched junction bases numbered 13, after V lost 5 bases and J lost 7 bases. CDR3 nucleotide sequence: TGTGCCAGCAGCCCCAGGGGGGCCCGCGGTGGTGAAAAACTGTTTTTT. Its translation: CASSPRGARGGEKLFF.

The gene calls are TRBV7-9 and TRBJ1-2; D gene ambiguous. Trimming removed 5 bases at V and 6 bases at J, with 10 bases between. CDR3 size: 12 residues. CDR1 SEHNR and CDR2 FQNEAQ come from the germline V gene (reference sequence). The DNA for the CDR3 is TGTGCCAGCAGCCCCGGACTTCATGGCTACACCTTC. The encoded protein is CASSPGLHGYTF.

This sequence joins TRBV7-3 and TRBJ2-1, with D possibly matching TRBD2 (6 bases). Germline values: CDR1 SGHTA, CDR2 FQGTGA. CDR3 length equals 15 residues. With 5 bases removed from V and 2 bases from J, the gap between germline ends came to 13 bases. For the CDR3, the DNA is TGTGCCAGCAGCCCCGTAGCGGATACCTACAATGAGCAGTTCTTC. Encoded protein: CASSPVADTYNEQFF.

CDR3 nucleotides: TGTGCCAGCAGCGTAGGACACAACACCGGGGAGCTGTTTTTT. This encodes CASSVGHNTGELFF. The V and J genes are TRBV9 and TRBJ2-2; no reliable D call. The CDR3 is 14 amino acids. Between the trimmed V and J ends, which lost 0 bases and 2 bases, there was a span of 5 bases. CDR1 and CDR2 from the germline V gene are SGDLS and YYNGEE.

DNA of the CDR3: TGTGCCAGCAGTGGTACAGGGAGTGGCGAGACCCAGTACTTC. Protein sequence: CASSGTGSGETQYF. The chain joins TRBV25-1 to TRBJ2-5; TRBD1 might be the D (6 bases). Germline V lookup: CDR1 MGHDK, CDR2 SYGVNS. With 4 bases removed from V and 5 bases from J, the gap between germline ends came to 14 bases. This CDR3 comprises 14 residues.

This CDR3 reads CASSPSGSRGSYNEQFF. The CDR3, as DNA: TGTGCCAGCAGCCCGAGCGGGAGTCGGGGCTCCTACAATGAGCAGTTCTTC. The J gene is TRBJ2-1, the V gene TRBV2, with 8 positions matching TRBD2. The junction had 10 bases not matched to a gene; V was cut back by 6 bases and J by 0 bases. Germline loops: CDR1 SNHLY, CDR2 FYNNEI. This CDR3 contains 17 residues.

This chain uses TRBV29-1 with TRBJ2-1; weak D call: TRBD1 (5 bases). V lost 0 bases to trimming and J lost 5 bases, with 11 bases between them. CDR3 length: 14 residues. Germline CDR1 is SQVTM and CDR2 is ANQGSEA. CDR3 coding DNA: TGCAGCGTTGAAGACCCGGACAACCACAATGAGCAGTTCTTC. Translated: CSVEDPDNHNEQFF.

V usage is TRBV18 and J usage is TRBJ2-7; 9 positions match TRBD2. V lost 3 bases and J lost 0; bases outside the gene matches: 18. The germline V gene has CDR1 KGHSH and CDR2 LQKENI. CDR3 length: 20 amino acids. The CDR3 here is CASSPREGRGQREVSYEQYF. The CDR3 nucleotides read TGTGCCAGCTCACCTAGGGAGGGTCGCGGGCAGCGGGAGGTCTCCTACGAGCAGTACTTC.

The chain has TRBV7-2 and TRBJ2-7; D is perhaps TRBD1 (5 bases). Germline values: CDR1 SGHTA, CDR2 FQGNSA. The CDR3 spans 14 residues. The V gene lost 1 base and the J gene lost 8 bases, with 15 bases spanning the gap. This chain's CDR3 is CASSLDRDRNKQYF. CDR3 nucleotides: TGTGCCAGCAGCTTAGATCGAGACAGAAACAAGCAGTACTTC.

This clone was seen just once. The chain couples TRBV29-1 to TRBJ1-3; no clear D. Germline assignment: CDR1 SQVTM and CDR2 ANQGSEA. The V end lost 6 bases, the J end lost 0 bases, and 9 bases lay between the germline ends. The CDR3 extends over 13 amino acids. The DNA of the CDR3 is TGCAGCGTGGAACAGAACTCTGGAAACACCATATATTTT. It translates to CSVEQNSGNTIYF.

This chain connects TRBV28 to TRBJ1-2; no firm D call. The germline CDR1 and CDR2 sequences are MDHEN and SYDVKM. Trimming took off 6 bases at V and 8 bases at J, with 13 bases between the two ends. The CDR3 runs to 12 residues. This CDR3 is CASSPLWEGYTF. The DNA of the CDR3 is TGTGCCAGCAGCCCTCTGTGGGAGGGCTACACCTTC.

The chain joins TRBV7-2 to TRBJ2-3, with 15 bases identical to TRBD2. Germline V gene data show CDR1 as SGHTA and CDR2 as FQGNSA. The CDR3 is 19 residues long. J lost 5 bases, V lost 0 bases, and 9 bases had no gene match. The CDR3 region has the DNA TGTGCCAGCAGCTTAGCCCGAGGACTAGCGGGGGGGCCTAAAGATACGCAGTATTTT. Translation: CASSLARGLAGGPKDTQYF.

The chain's CDR3 is CASRPSGRGFDYGYTF. The CDR3 DNA reads TGTGCCAGTAGGCCTTCGGGCAGGGGGTTCGACTATGGCTACACCTTC. This sequence joins TRBV19 and TRBJ1-2; TRBD1 aligns across 7 bases. The CDR3 has 16 residues. J gave up 3 bases and V 6 bases, and 13 bases lay outside the gene matches. Germline V gives CDR1 LNHDA, CDR2 SQIVND (reference sequence).

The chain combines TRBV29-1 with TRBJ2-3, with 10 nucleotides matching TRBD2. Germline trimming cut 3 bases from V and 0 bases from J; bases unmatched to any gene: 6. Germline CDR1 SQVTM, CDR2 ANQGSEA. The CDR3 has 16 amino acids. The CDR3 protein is CSVDRGLATSTDTQYF. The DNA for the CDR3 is TGCAGCGTTGATCGGGGACTAGCGACCAGCACAGATACGCAGTATTTT.

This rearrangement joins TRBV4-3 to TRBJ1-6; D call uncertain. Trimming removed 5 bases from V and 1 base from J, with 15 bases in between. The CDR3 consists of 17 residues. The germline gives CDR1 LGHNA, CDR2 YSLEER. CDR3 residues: CASSSRTGGSYNSPLHF. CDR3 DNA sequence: TGCGCCAGCAGCTCCCGGACGGGTGGGTCCTATAATTCACCCCTCCACTTT.

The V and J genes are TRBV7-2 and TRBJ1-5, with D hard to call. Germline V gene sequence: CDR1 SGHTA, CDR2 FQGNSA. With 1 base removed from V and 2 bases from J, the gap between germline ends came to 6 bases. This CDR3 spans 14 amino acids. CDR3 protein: CASSLVFGNQPQHF. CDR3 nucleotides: TGTGCCAGCAGCTTAGTCTTCGGCAATCAGCCCCAGCATTTT.

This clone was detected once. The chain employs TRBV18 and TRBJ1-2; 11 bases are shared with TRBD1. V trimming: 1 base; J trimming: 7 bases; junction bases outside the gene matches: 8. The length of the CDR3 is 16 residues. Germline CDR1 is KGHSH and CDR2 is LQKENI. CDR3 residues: CASSPQSGTGGPGYTF. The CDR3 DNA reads TGTGCCAGCTCACCACAAAGCGGGACAGGGGGGCCTGGCTACACCTTC.

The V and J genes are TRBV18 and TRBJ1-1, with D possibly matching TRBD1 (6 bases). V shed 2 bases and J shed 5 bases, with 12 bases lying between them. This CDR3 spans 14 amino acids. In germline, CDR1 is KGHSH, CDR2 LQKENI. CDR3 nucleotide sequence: TGTGCCAGCTCACCAAGACAGGCAGGGACTGAAGCTTTCTTT. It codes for CASSPRQAGTEAFF.

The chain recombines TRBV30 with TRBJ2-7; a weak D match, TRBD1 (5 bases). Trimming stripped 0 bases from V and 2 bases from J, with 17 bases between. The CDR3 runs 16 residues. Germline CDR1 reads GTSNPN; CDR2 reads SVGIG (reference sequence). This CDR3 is CAWSVLASAGTYEQYF. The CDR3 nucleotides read TGTGCCTGGAGTGTACTCGCGTCCGCAGGGACCTACGAGCAGTACTTC.

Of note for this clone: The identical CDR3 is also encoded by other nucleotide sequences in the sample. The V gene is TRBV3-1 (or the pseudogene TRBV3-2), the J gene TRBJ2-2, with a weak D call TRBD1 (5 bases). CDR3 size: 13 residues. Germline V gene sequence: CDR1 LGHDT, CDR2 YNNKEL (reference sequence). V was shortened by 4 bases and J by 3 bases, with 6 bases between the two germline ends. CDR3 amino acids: CASSLRDTGELFF. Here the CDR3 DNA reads TGTGCCAGCAGCCTCAGGGACACCGGGGAGCTGTTTTTT.

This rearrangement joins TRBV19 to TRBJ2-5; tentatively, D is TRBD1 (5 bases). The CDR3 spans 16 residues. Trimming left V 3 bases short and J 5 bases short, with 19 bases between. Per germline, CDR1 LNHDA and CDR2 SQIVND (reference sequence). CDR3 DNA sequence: TGTGCCAGTAGTATTAGCTGGGGCAGGGTATCCGAGACCCAGTACTTC. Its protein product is CASSISWGRVSETQYF. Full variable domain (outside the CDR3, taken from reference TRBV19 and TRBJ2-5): DGGITQSPKYLFRKEGQNVTLSCEQNLNHDAMYWYRQDPGQGLRLIYYSQIVNDFQKGDIAEGYSVSREKKESFPLTVTSAQKNPTAFYLCASSISWGRVSETQYFGPGTRLLVL.